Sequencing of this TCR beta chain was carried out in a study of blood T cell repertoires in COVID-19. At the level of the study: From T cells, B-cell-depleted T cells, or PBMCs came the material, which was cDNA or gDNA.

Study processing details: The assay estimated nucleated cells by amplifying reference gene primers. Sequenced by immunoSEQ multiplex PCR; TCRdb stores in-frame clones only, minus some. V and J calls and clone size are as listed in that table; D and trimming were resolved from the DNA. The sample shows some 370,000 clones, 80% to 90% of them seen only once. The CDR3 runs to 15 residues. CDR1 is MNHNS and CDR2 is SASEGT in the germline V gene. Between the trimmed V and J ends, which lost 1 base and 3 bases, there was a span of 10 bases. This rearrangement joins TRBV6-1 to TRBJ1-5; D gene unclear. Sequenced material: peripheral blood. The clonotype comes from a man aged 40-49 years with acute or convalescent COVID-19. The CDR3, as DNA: TGTGCCAGCAGTGAAGTGGTGCAGTACAATCAGCCCCAGCATTTT. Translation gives CASSEVVQYNQPQHF.